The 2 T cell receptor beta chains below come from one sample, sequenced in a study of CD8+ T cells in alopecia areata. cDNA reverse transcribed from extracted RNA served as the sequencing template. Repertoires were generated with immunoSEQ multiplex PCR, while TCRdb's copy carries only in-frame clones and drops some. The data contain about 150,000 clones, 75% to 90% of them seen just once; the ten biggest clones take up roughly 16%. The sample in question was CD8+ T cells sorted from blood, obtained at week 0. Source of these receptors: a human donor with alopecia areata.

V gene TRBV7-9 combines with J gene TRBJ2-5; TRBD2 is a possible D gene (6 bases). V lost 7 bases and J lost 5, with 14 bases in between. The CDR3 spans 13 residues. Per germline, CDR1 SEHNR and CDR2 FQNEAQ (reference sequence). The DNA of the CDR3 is TGTGCCAGCACAGGGACCGCGGGGGAGACCCAGTACTTC. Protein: CASTGTAGETQYF. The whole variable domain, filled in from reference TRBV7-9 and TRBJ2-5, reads DTGVSQNPRHKITKRGQNVTFRCDPISEHNRLYWYRQTLGQGPEFLTYFQNEAQLEKSRLLSDRFSAERPKGSFSTLEIQRTEQGDSAMYLCASTGTAGETQYFGPGTRLLVL.

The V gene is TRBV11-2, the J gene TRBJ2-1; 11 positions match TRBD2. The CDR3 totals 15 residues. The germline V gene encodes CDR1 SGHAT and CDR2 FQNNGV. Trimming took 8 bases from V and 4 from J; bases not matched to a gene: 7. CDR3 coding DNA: TGTGCCAGCCATGCGGGACTAGCGGATTACAATGAGCAGTTCTTC. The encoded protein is CASHAGLADYNEQFF.